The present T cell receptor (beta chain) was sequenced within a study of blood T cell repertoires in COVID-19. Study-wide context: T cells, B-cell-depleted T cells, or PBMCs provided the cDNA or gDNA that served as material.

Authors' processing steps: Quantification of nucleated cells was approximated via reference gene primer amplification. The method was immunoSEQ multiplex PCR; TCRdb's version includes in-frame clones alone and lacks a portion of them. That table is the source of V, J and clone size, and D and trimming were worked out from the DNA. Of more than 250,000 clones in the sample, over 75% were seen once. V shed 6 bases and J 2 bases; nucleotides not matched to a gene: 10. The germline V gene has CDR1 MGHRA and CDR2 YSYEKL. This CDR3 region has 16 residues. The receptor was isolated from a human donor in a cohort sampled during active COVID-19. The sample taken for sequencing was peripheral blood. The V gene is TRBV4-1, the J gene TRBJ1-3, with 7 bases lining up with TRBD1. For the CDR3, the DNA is TGCGCCAGCAGACCCGAAACAGGGGAGGCTGGAAACACCATATATTTT. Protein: CASRPETGEAGNTIYF.